These 23 T cell receptor beta chains were sequenced from one sample in a study of vaccination effects on CD4 cells after COVID-19. ViraFEST assay sequencing came after antigen-specific CD4+ T cells were expanded with viral peptide pools. Investigators separated out CD4+ T cells once around nine days of culture had passed. Vaccinated participants had no history of SARS-CoV-2 infection and tested negative for nucleocapsid antibodies. Profiled with immunoSEQ multiplex PCR; TCRdb holds only in-frame clones, not every one. The data contain 24,000 or so clones, 73% of them singletons. The antigens of these receptors remain unknown. This sample comprised CD4+ T cells from PBMCs cultured with SARS-CoV-2 spike peptides, obtained before COVID-19 vaccination. These receptors were taken from a human donor who received a COVID-19 vaccine.

The chain employs TRBV29-1 and TRBJ2-7, with 11 bases identical to TRBD2. The trim removed 1 base at V and 6 bases at J, leaving 8 bases unmatched. Germline V CDR1 and CDR2: SQVTM, ANQGSEA. The CDR3 runs to 15 residues. The CDR3 coding sequence is TGCAGCGTTGAAGGGGAAGGGACTAGCGGTATCGAGCAGTACTTC. This encodes CSVEGEGTSGIEQYF.

This chain joins TRBV4-1 and TRBJ1-2; D possibly corresponds to TRBD1 (6 bases). V lost 2 bases and J lost 4, with 11 bases in between. Germline loops: CDR1 MGHRA, CDR2 YSYEKL. The CDR3 extends over 14 amino acids. CDR3 protein: CASSQPQGGYGYTF. CDR3 DNA sequence: TGCGCCAGCAGCCAACCACAAGGGGGCTATGGCTACACCTTC.

CDR3 sequence reads: CASRLAGHQETQYF. For the CDR3, the DNA is TGTGCCAGCAGACTAGCGGGGCACCAAGAGACCCAGTACTTC. This chain links TRBV2 with TRBJ2-5, with TRBD2 matching over 10 bases. CDR3 length: 14 residues. From germline, CDR1 is SNHLY and CDR2 FYNNEI. The trim removed 6 bases at V and 0 bases at J, leaving 1 base unmatched.

The rearrangement uses TRBV11-1 and TRBJ2-3; D perhaps matches TRBD2 (5 bases). V lost 10 bases and J lost 0, with 11 bases in between. The CDR3 is 13 residues long. Per germline, CDR1 SGHAT and CDR2 FQDESV (reference sequence). In nucleotides, the CDR3 is TGTGCCACCCGGGAAGGCAGCACAGATACGCAGTATTTT. It is translated as CATREGSTDTQYF.

The rearrangement links TRBV6-5 to TRBJ2-7; D possibly corresponds to TRBD2 (5 bases). CDR3 size: 14 residues. Trimming cost V 8 bases and J 2 bases, with 16 bases left between them. CDR1 is MNHEY and CDR2 is SVGAGI in the germline V gene. Here the CDR3 reads CASFALADPYEQYF. The CDR3 nucleotides read TGTGCCAGCTTCGCGCTAGCCGACCCCTACGAGCAGTACTTC.

The chain couples TRBV7-6 to TRBJ1-1, with 9 nucleotides matching TRBD1. The CDR3 extends over 14 amino acids. Unmatched junction bases numbered 1, after V lost 1 base and J lost 4 bases. Germline CDR1 is SGHVS and CDR2 is FNYEAQ. CDR3 DNA sequence: TGTGCCAGCAGCTTAGTGGGACAGGGCACTGAAGCTTTCTTT. Encoded protein: CASSLVGQGTEAFF.

This clone showed up just a few times. V gene TRBV7-2 combines with J gene TRBJ2-3; TRBD2 might be the D (7 bases). Germline CDR1 is SGHTA and CDR2 is FQGNSA. The CDR3 loop spans 14 amino acids. The V end was cut by 0 bases, the J end by 8 bases, with 12 bases between. CDR3 coding DNA: TGTGCCAGCAGCTTAGCCGCGGGGGCGAGTACGCAGTATTTT. Protein sequence: CASSLAAGASTQYF.

This clone was seen once. The chain joins TRBV5-1 to TRBJ1-2, with D unclear. The V end lost 4 bases, the J end lost 5 bases, and 12 bases lay between the germline ends. The CDR3 contains 13 residues. The V gene's germline CDR1 is SGHRS and CDR2 YFSETQ. The CDR3, as DNA: TGCGCCAGCAGCGACGACGGATCTTATGGCTACACCTTC. This translates into CASSDDGSYGYTF. Variable domain in full (rest from reference TRBV5-1 and TRBJ1-2): KAGVTQTPRYLIKTRGQQVTLSCSPISGHRSVSWYQQTPGQGLQFLFEYFSETQRNKGNFPGRFSGRQFSNSRSEMNVSTLELGDSALYLCASSDDGSYGYTFGSGTRLTVV.

The gene calls are TRBV7-2 and TRBJ2-7, with TRBD2 identical over 7 bases. The CDR3 contains 13 residues. Germline CDR1 SGHTA, CDR2 FQGNSA. V trimming: 3 bases; J trimming: 2 bases; junction bases outside the gene matches: 1. The CDR3 reads CASSFSGAYEQYF. The CDR3 region has the DNA TGTGCCAGCAGCTTCAGCGGGGCCTACGAGCAGTACTTC.

The chain carries TRBV27 and TRBJ2-3; D remains unclear. The V gene's germline CDR1 is MNHEY and CDR2 SMNVEV (reference sequence). V lost 0 bases and J lost 2, with 12 bases in between. CDR3 length: 16 amino acids. The CDR3 loop reads CASSLSGRLLTDTQYF. The CDR3 nucleotides are TGTGCCAGCAGTTTATCAGGGCGTCTCCTCACAGATACGCAGTATTTT.

The chain couples TRBV3-1 (or the pseudogene TRBV3-2) to TRBJ1-6; D may be TRBD1 (5 bases). With 0 bases removed from V and 6 bases from J, the gap between germline ends came to 9 bases. The germline V gene has CDR1 LGHDT and CDR2 YNNKEL (reference sequence). The CDR3 runs to 15 residues. The chain's CDR3 is CASSQDGGTNSPLHF. The CDR3 nucleotides are TGTGCCAGCAGCCAAGATGGGGGTACTAATTCACCCCTCCACTTT.

The chain uses TRBV6-5 and TRBJ2-1; the D is unclear. V lost 0 bases, J lost 0 bases, and 9 bases lay in between. This CDR3 region has 16 residues. Germline V lookup: CDR1 MNHEY, CDR2 SVGAGI. CDR3 loop: CASSYSSPSSYNEQFF. The CDR3 DNA sequence: TGTGCCAGCAGTTACTCGTCTCCGAGCTCCTACAATGAGCAGTTCTTC.

This sequence joins TRBV6-2 or TRBV6-3 and TRBJ2-5; 9 bases fit TRBD1. With 4 bases clipped from V and 5 bases from J, the junction kept 5 bases outside the gene matches. This CDR3 spans 14 amino acids. The germline V gene encodes CDR1 MNHEY and CDR2 SVGEGT. CDR3 nucleotide sequence: TGTGCCAGCAGTTTACAGGGGGCTGGGGAGACCCAGTACTTC. It codes for CASSLQGAGETQYF.

J is TRBJ2-7 and V is TRBV3-1 (or the pseudogene TRBV3-2); 11 bases match TRBD2. The germline V gene encodes CDR1 LGHDT and CDR2 YNNKEL (reference sequence). The V and J ends lost 2 bases and 0 bases, in that order; junction bases with no gene match: 0. The CDR3 loop spans 15 amino acids. In DNA form, the CDR3 reads TGTGCCAGCAGCCAAACTAGCGGGAGCTCCTACGAGCAGTACTTC. Its translation: CASSQTSGSSYEQYF.

This clone was observed a handful of times. This chain links TRBV20-1 with TRBJ1-1; no reliable D call. CDR1 DFQATT and CDR2 SNEGSKA come from the germline V gene (reference sequence). This CDR3 comprises 10 residues. V shed 4 bases and J shed 9 bases, with 9 bases lying between them. The CDR3 region has the DNA TGCAGTGCTATTGGTTCGAAAGCTTTCTTT. Protein sequence: CSAIGSKAFF.

The chain couples TRBV18 to TRBJ2-2; D is possibly TRBD1 (7 bases). Per the germline V gene, CDR1 is KGHSH and CDR2 is LQKENI. The CDR3 runs to 15 residues. Trimming pared 3 bases from V and 5 bases from J, leaving 13 bases between. The CDR3 nucleotides read TGTGCCAGCTCACCTTCAGGGGGGCCTACCGGGGAGCTGTTTTTT. This encodes CASSPSGGPTGELFF.

The V gene is TRBV6-5, the J gene TRBJ2-3; D is uncertain. V was shortened by 6 bases and J by 3 bases, with 13 bases between the two germline ends. Germline CDR1 and CDR2: MNHEY and SVGAGI. This CDR3 contains 14 residues. The CDR3 region has the DNA TGTGCCAGCAGGCATCGGGCTCTAACAGATACGCAGTATTTT. Translation: CASRHRALTDTQYF.

The chain joins TRBV13 to TRBJ2-7, with D perhaps given as TRBD1 or TRBD2 (5 bases each). Germline V gene lookup returns CDR1 PRHDT and CDR2 FYEKMQ (reference sequence). V was trimmed by 5 bases and J by 5 bases, leaving 25 bases between them. The CDR3 extends over 17 amino acids. CDR3: CASSLGVGPSPRDEQYF. DNA of the CDR3: TGTGCCAGCAGCCTGGGGGTCGGGCCCTCTCCCCGGGACGAGCAGTACTTC.

This sequence joins TRBV12-5 and TRBJ1-1; D unresolved. The V and J ends lost 6 bases and 0 bases respectively, with 8 bases between them. Germline V gene data show CDR1 as LGHNT and CDR2 as FRNRAP. There are 13 residues in the CDR3. The CDR3 sequence: CASGDGLNTEAFF. CDR3 nucleotide sequence: TGTGCTAGTGGAGACGGACTGAACACTGAAGCTTTCTTT.

This chain links TRBV5-1 with TRBJ2-2, with 7 bases fitting TRBD1. Germline values: CDR1 SGHRS, CDR2 YFSETQ. J lost 7 bases, V lost 2 bases, and 11 bases had no gene match. The CDR3 is made up of 16 amino acids. CDR3 protein: CASSFSGQWYGGELFF. CDR3 bases: TGCGCCAGCAGCTTCTCGGGACAGTGGTACGGCGGGGAGCTGTTTTTT.

This clone showed up just a few times. This chain joins TRBV5-4 and TRBJ2-1; no firm D call. V was cut by 0 bases and J by 6 bases, with 13 bases left in between. The CDR3 totals 15 residues. CDR1 SGHNT and CDR2 YYREEE come from the germline V gene (reference sequence). Written as DNA, the CDR3 is TGTGCCAGCAGCTTGGGCGAAGGCACGCTCAATGAGCAGTTCTTC. The encoded protein is CASSLGEGTLNEQFF.

This chain links TRBV18 with TRBJ2-7; D unclear. The CDR3 loop spans 14 amino acids. Germline CDR1 KGHSH, CDR2 LQKENI. Trimming shortened V by 4 bases and J by 6 bases, and 16 bases separated the two germline ends. CDR3 DNA: TGTGCCAGCTCACAAGGATCGACGGGCTCCGAGCAGTACTTC. This sequence encodes CASSQGSTGSEQYF.

This chain connects TRBV7-9 to TRBJ1-4; 8 bases align to TRBD1. The CDR3 is made up of 16 amino acids. Per germline, CDR1 SEHNR and CDR2 FQNEAQ (reference sequence). V lost 2 bases and J lost 0; bases outside the gene matches: 2. The CDR3 sequence: CASSLFRGPTNEKLFF. The DNA for the CDR3 is TGTGCCAGCAGCTTATTCAGGGGGCCAACTAATGAAAAACTGTTTTTT.